The clone carrying this T cell receptor beta chain has more than one count but fewer than ten. The antigen is undetermined. Generation of TCR beta libraries employed quantitative 5'-RACE incorporating molecular barcodes. One entry per CDR3 protein results from TCRdb running MiXCR on the 5' RACE reads. The sample holds 200,000 to 300,000 distinct CDR3 sequences; 9.5% to 12% are singletons and the top ten take 6% to 8.5%. This CDR3 spans 17 amino acids. Germline CDR1 is SEHNR and CDR2 is FQNEAQ (reference sequence). The V end lost 10 bases, the J end lost 4 bases, and 26 bases lay between the germline ends. The source of the sample is a study of CD8 T cells in ankylosing spondylitis. The study, taken as a whole, reports: Reportedly, matched ankylosing spondylitis synovial fluid was significantly enriched for disease-linked clones. Disease-linked clones were CD8+ and relatively rare in peripheral blood. For ankylosing spondylitis blood, a TCR beta motif of several highly homologous variants appeared characteristic.

Sequencing was carried out using blood, either unsorted or a sorted T cell fraction (not recorded which). The chain combines TRBV7-9 with TRBJ2-1, with D perhaps matching TRBD2 (7 bases). The TCR originated in a male donor with ankylosing spondylitis or in good health (not recorded which). CDR3 bases: TGTGCCATTTCTCACGACTGGGGGGGGGCAGGTTACAATGAGCAGTTCTTC. It specifies CAISHDWGGAGYNEQFF.